This entry lists 25 T cell receptor beta chains sequenced from one sample in a study of radiation and T cells in renal cell carcinoma. Time point denoted: baseline pretreatment blood. Stated treatment: 15 Gy SBRT to primary tumor, nephrectomy 4 weeks later. Sequencing was performed with immunoSEQ multiplex PCR; in TCRdb, only in-frame clones are kept and a portion is missing. The sample comprises 110,000 to 150,000 clones, around nine tenths of which are singletons, and 12% rests with the top ten. Sample: blood, taken from a patient whose treatment included radiotherapy and nephrectomy. These receptors were collected from a woman aged 50 to 65 with renal cell carcinoma.

In its sample, this clone was seen once. This chain uses TRBV7-9 with TRBJ1-3, with a possible D match to TRBD1 (5 bases). V was clipped by 1 base and J by 10 bases, with 17 bases between them. Germline CDR1 SEHNR, CDR2 FQNEAQ (reference sequence). This CDR3 region has 15 residues. CDR3 coding DNA: TGTGCCAGCAGCTTAGTGGCGGCAGGGATTTTGACCATATATTTT. Its translation is CASSLVAAGILTIYF. The entire variable domain, with the rest obtained from reference TRBV7-9 and TRBJ1-3, is as follows: DTGVSQNPRHKITKRGQNVTFRCDPISEHNRLYWYRQTLGQGPEFLTYFQNEAQLEKSRLLSDRFSAERPKGSFSTLEIQRTEQGDSAMYLCASSLVAAGILTIYFGEGSWLTVV.

V gene TRBV15 combines with J gene TRBJ1-4, with D possibly TRBD1 on 6 matching bases. Trimming took off 6 bases at V and 3 bases at J, with 11 bases between the two ends. The CDR3 length is 14 residues. CDR1 LNHNV and CDR2 YYDKDF come from the germline V gene (reference sequence). CDR3 sequence: CATRRGLANEKLFF. As DNA, the CDR3 is TGTGCCACCAGGCGGGGGCTAGCTAATGAAAAACTGTTTTTT.

The J gene is TRBJ2-7, the V gene TRBV9; TRBD1 aligns across 7 bases. V trimming: 4 bases; J trimming: 4 bases; junction bases outside the gene matches: 8. Germline loops: CDR1 SGDLS, CDR2 YYNGEE. The CDR3 spans 14 residues. The CDR3 here is CASSRTGSAYEQYF. The CDR3 nucleotides read TGTGCCAGCAGCAGGACAGGATCCGCTTACGAGCAGTACTTC. Using reference TRBV9 and TRBJ2-7 for the parts outside the CDR3, the full variable domain is DSGVTQTPKHLITATGQRVTLRCSPRSGDLSVYWYQQSLDQGLQFLIQYYNGEERAKGNILERFSAQQFPDLHSELNLSSLELGDSALYFCASSRTGSAYEQYFGPGTRLTVT.

The chain links TRBV19 to TRBJ1-1; the match to TRBD1 covers 8 bases. The V segment lost 5 bases and the J segment 1 base; nucleotides outside the gene matches: 6. The germline gives CDR1 LNHDA, CDR2 SQIVND (reference sequence). This CDR3 contains 15 residues. CDR3 bases: TGTGCCAGTAGTGAAGGGACAGGAAAGAACACTGAAGCTTTCTTT. Its protein product is CASSEGTGKNTEAFF.

This chain uses TRBV9 with TRBJ1-5; 8 bases fit TRBD1. This CDR3 comprises 15 residues. V gave up 4 bases and J gave up 3 bases; unmatched junction bases: 6. Germline CDR1 and CDR2: SGDLS and YYNGEE. CDR3 DNA: TGTGCCAGCAGCTCGACGACAGGGGACAATCAGCCCCAGCATTTT. Encoded protein: CASSSTTGDNQPQHF.

Only a few counts were recorded for this clone. The genes are TRBV7-9 and TRBJ2-1, with 9 bases identical to TRBD2. The V and J ends lost 6 bases and 1 base, in that order; junction bases with no gene match: 7. Germline CDR1 is SEHNR and CDR2 is FQNEAQ (reference sequence). The CDR3 covers 16 residues. The CDR3 nucleotides are TGTGCCAGCAGACTGGCGGGGGGGACATCCTACAATGAGCAGTTCTTC. It codes for CASRLAGGTSYNEQFF.

This clone was seen more than once but under ten times. J is TRBJ1-2 and V is TRBV18; no clear D. V lost 0 bases and J 4 bases, leaving 12 bases between the germline ends. The length of the CDR3 is 15 residues. Germline CDR1 reads KGHSH; CDR2 reads LQKENI. CDR3 DNA sequence: TGTGCCAGCTCACCACCGGTGCCGGATAGCTATGGCTACACCTTC. This translates into CASSPPVPDSYGYTF.

Only one count was recorded for this clone. The gene calls are TRBV21-1 and TRBJ2-7; the table calls TRBD2, which could not be checked here. TRBV21-1 is termed a pseudogene. The CDR3 contains 18 residues. Here the CDR3 reads CASSKDGPSGGPPYEQYF. DNA of the CDR3: TGTGCCAGCAGCAAAGATGGGCCTAGCGGGGGCCCGCCCTACGAGCAGTACTTC.

This chain uses TRBV9 with TRBJ2-5, with 8 bases matching TRBD2. The germline V gene encodes CDR1 SGDLS and CDR2 YYNGEE. V was clipped by 1 base and J by 5 bases; unmatched bases: 10. CDR3 size: 16 residues. Here the CDR3 reads CASSVTGGPNWETQYF. For the CDR3, the DNA is TGTGCCAGCAGCGTAACGGGGGGGCCCAATTGGGAGACCCAGTACTTC.

The genes are TRBV15 and TRBJ2-3; tentatively, D is TRBD2 (6 bases). V shed 5 bases and J shed 6 bases, with 15 bases lying between them. Germline V CDR1 and CDR2: LNHNV, YYDKDF (reference sequence). This CDR3 is built from 14 residues. CDR3 nucleotide sequence: TGTGCCACCAGCGATTACGGACTATCTGATACGCAGTATTTT. It codes for CATSDYGLSDTQYF.

The chain uses TRBV11-2 and TRBJ1-3; D is uncertain. Trimming left V 0 bases short and J 0 bases short, with 15 bases between. CDR1 SGHAT and CDR2 FQNNGV come from the germline V gene. The CDR3 is made up of 18 amino acids. The CDR3 is CASSLDRLDDYSGNTIYF. The CDR3 nucleotides are TGTGCCAGCAGCTTAGATCGTTTAGACGACTACTCTGGAAACACCATATATTTT.

CDR3: CASSVRQGAVTQHF. CDR3 coding DNA: TGTGCCAGCAGTGTGCGACAGGGGGCTGTGACCCAGCATTTT. This sequence joins TRBV2 and TRBJ1-5; 10 bases map to TRBD1. Germline trimming cut 4 bases from V and 11 bases from J; bases unmatched to any gene: 8. The CDR3 is made up of 14 amino acids. Germline CDR1 is SNHLY and CDR2 is FYNNEI.

The chain has TRBV7-6 and TRBJ1-5; 8 bases match TRBD1. V was clipped by 5 bases and J by 3 bases; unmatched bases: 3. From germline, CDR1 is SGHVS and CDR2 FNYEAQ. The CDR3 consists of 14 residues. CDR3 sequence: CASSPQGANQPQHF. The CDR3 DNA sequence: TGTGCCAGCAGCCCCCAGGGGGCCAATCAGCCCCAGCATTTT.

CDR3 nucleotide sequence: TGTGCCAGCAGTTACTCAGGGGCGCGGTATGGCTACACCTTC. It is translated as CASSYSGARYGYTF. The V gene is TRBV6-5, the J gene TRBJ1-2; D perhaps matches TRBD1 (5 bases). V was shortened by 0 bases and J by 5 bases, with 10 bases between the two germline ends. The CDR3 is made up of 14 amino acids. Per the germline V gene, CDR1 is MNHEY and CDR2 is SVGAGI.

V is TRBV7-9 and J is TRBJ1-3, with D unclear. CDR1 and CDR2 from the germline V gene are SEHNR and FQNEAQ (reference sequence). This CDR3 contains 13 residues. V was shortened by 1 base and J by 6 bases, with 7 bases between the two germline ends. In DNA, the CDR3 is TGTGCCAGCAGCTTAGACAGAATAAACACCATATATTTT. Encoded protein: CASSLDRINTIYF.

The V call is TRBV5-1, the J call TRBJ1-6; TRBD1 matches 8 bases. Germline V lookup: CDR1 SGHRS, CDR2 YFSETQ. The J segment lost 9 bases and the V segment lost 2 bases, leaving 7 bases of the junction unmatched. The CDR3 length is 15 residues. CDR3 residues: CASSFSGGRGSPLHF. The DNA of the CDR3 is TGCGCCAGCAGCTTTTCAGGGGGCAGGGGTTCACCCCTCCACTTT.

There are a few counts of this clone. The CDR3 protein is CASLDRGATNEKLFF. For the CDR3, the DNA is TGTGCCAGTCTTGACAGGGGAGCTACAAATGAAAAACTGTTTTTT. V usage is TRBV19 and J usage is TRBJ1-4; TRBD1 agrees at 8 bases. The CDR3 runs to 15 residues. CDR1 and CDR2 (germline): LNHDA, SQIVND (reference sequence). V trimming: 8 bases; J trimming: 5 bases; junction bases outside the gene matches: 10.

This clone was found a few times. This chain links TRBV6-5 with TRBJ2-7; TRBD2 is a possible D gene (6 bases). Germline lookup yields CDR1 MNHEY and CDR2 SVGAGI. V lost 6 bases and J 2 bases, leaving 14 bases between the germline ends. The CDR3 consists of 14 residues. CDR3 sequence: CASSFRDWPYEQYF. The CDR3 DNA sequence: TGTGCCAGCAGCTTCCGGGACTGGCCCTACGAGCAGTACTTC.

The chain combines TRBV7-2 with TRBJ1-3; 9 bases map to TRBD1. The CDR3 extends over 17 amino acids. With V trimmed by 5 bases and J by 4 bases, 12 bases remained unmatched. Germline CDR1 reads SGHTA; CDR2 reads FQGNSA. CDR3 in amino acids: CASSPWVTGGGGNTIYF. CDR3 in DNA: TGTGCCAGCAGCCCGTGGGTTACAGGGGGCGGGGGAAACACCATATATTTT.

The table lists this clone with a count of one. The chain employs TRBV29-1 and TRBJ2-3, with D possibly TRBD2 on 6 matching bases. Trimming took 3 bases from V and 3 from J, leaving 10 bases between them. From germline, CDR1 is SQVTM and CDR2 ANQGSEA. There are 13 residues in the CDR3. The CDR3 sequence: CSVEEGGTDTQYF. The CDR3 DNA reads as TGCAGCGTTGAGGAGGGAGGAACAGATACGCAGTATTTT.

The gene calls are TRBV7-9 and TRBJ2-3, with 10 bases aligning to TRBD1. V dropped 5 bases and J dropped 1; count of bases not matched to a gene: 3. Germline V CDR1 and CDR2: SEHNR, FQNEAQ (reference sequence). The CDR3 is made up of 15 amino acids. CDR3 nucleotides: TGTGCCAGCAGCCCCGGGACAGGGGGCACAGATACGCAGTATTTT. This translates into CASSPGTGGTDTQYF.

This sequence joins TRBV13 and TRBJ2-3; 9 bases map to TRBD2. Trimming at V came to 5 bases and at J to 8 bases, leaving 8 bases not matched to a gene. This CDR3 has 14 residues. CDR1 is PRHDT, CDR2 FYEKMQ, per germline (reference sequence). The CDR3 loop is CASSLSGGIGTQYF. The CDR3 coding sequence is TGTGCCAGCAGCCTTAGCGGGGGAATAGGTACGCAGTATTTT.

Concerning this clone itself: The junction and the germline gene differ at one end; a read error may be behind it. The V gene is TRBV19, the J gene TRBJ2-6; D not certain. This CDR3 contains 15 residues. The germline V gene has CDR1 LNHDA and CDR2 SQIVND (reference sequence). CDR3 DNA sequence: TGTGCCAGTAGTATAGAGCAGTCTGTGGCCAACGTCCTGACTTTC. Translated, it gives CASSIEQSVANVLTF.

The V gene is TRBV18, the J gene TRBJ1-3; D ambiguous. The CDR3 totals 13 residues. V was pared by 3 bases and J by 6 bases, with 9 bases between. The germline gives CDR1 KGHSH, CDR2 LQKENI. CDR3 DNA sequence: TGTGCCAGCTCACCCCCCACAGTAAACACCATATATTTT. Protein: CASSPPTVNTIYF. The full variable domain, completed using reference TRBV18 and TRBJ1-3, is NAGVMQNPRHLVRRRGQEARLRCSPMKGHSHVYWYRQLPEEGLKFMVYLQKENIIDESGMPKERFSAEFPKEGPSILRIQQVVRGDSAAYFCASSPPTVNTIYFGEGSWLTVV.

The V call is TRBV6-5, the J call TRBJ2-3, with D possibly being TRBD2 (6 bases). CDR1 is MNHEY and CDR2 is SVGAGI in the germline V gene. V lost 0 bases and J lost 2, with 12 bases in between. The CDR3 contains 16 residues. The CDR3 loop is CASSYSGRPTTDTQYF. DNA for the CDR3: TGTGCCAGCAGTTACTCCGGGAGACCCACCACAGATACGCAGTATTTT.